This entry features one T cell receptor beta chain sequence. This sample stems from a study of T-cell reconstitution after alpha-beta-depleted transplantation in children. This CDR3 comprises 13 residues. V was pared by 8 bases and J by 2 bases, with 5 bases of the junction left unmatched. CDR1 and CDR2 from the germline V gene are MNHEY and SMNVEV (reference sequence). Preparation of the TCRbeta library involved a method that used unique molecular identifiers. TCRdb used MiXCR to reprocess the PCR reads, holding one entry per CDR3 protein. The profile shows approximately 250,000 distinct CDR3 sequences, about 26% of them singletons.

Sample: PBMCs, taken before TCRalphabeta/CD19-depleted stem cell transplant. This TCR was sampled from a girl aged 2-10 years with Fanconi anemia, due to receive a stem cell transplant. The V gene is TRBV27, the J gene TRBJ2-7, with 8 bases aligning to TRBD1. CDR3 sequence reads: CASRDRITYEQYF. For the CDR3, the DNA is TGTGCCAGCCGGGACAGGATCACCTACGAGCAGTACTTC.